This is a list of T cell receptor beta chains from one sample in a study of OX40 agonist ivuxolimab in advanced cancers. Sequencing used immunoSEQ multiplex PCR; TCRdb keeps in-frame clones, though not all of them. Among some 41,000 clones, roughly nine tenths were seen once, and the ten largest hold 2.4%. This specimen was CD4+ or CD8+ T cells sorted from blood, taken in a trial of the OX40 agonist ivuxolimab. These receptors were collected from an adult with an advanced solid tumor such as melanoma, head and neck, liver or kidney cancer. CDR3s include the opening cysteine and the closing phenylalanine or tryptophan. D genes are given only for firm matches. Not every row has a clone size; where given, it reads once, few, many or a size class.

cdr3_nt cdr3_aa j_call d_call v_call clone_size cdr3_length
TGTGCCAGCAGTTTATCGTGGAGCACAGATACGCAGTATTTT CASSLSWSTDTQYF TRBJ2-3 - TRBV27 - 14
TGTGCCAGCAGTGAGTCAGGGCGGGAGGGCGAGCAGTACTTC CASSESGREGEQYF TRBJ2-7 TRBD2 TRBV2 few 14
TGTGCCAGCACCACAGGGGGGGGCTACAATGAGCAGTTCTTC CASTTGGGYNEQFF TRBJ2-1 - TRBV7-9 once 14
TGTGCCAGCTCACCACCTTGGGCCGACGGGGAGCTGTTTTTT CASSPPWADGELFF TRBJ2-2 - TRBV18 - 14
TGTGCCAGTAGTATGGACAGCATCAATGGCTACACCTTC CASSMDSINGYTF TRBJ1-2 - TRBV19 few 13
TGTGCCAGCAGTTTAGAGCGGGGGGGAACCTACGAGCAGTACTTC CASSLERGGTYEQYF TRBJ2-7 TRBD2 TRBV27 - 15
TGTGCCAGCAGCTTGATCTTAGCGGTAGATACGCAGTATTTT CASSLILAVDTQYF TRBJ2-3 - TRBV5-5 - 14
TGTGCCAGCAGCCAATGGACTAGCGTAAGGGATACGCAGTATTTT CASSQWTSVRDTQYF TRBJ2-3 TRBD2 TRBV5-4 - 15
TGTGCCAGCAGTCCAAAAAGCGGGGGGGCGGGCAATGAGCAGTTCTTC CASSPKSGGAGNEQFF TRBJ2-1 TRBD2 TRBV27 - 16
TGTGCCAGCAGTTACCAGCGGGGGTTGGCCCGGGATACGCAGTATTTT CASSYQRGLARDTQYF TRBJ2-3 TRBD2 TRBV6-5 - 16
TGTGCCAGCAGCTTGTCCAGTTTGGGGGATAAGTATTTT CASSLSSLGDKYF TRBJ2-3 - TRBV7-9 - 13
TGTGCCAGCAGCTTGGGGTCGAACACTGAAGCTTTCTTT CASSLGSNTEAFF TRBJ1-1 - TRBV11-2 - 13
TGTGCCTGGAGTGTACGTGGCGGGGAGCTGTTTTTT CAWSVRGGELFF TRBJ2-2 - TRBV30 - 12
TGTGCCATCAGTGAGGGCAGTTACTATGGCTACACCTTC CAISEGSYYGYTF TRBJ1-2 - TRBV10-3 - 13
TGTGCCAGCAGTTACCGGCAGGGGGCGTTTGGAAACACCATATATTTT CASSYRQGAFGNTIYF TRBJ1-3 TRBD1 TRBV6-6 once 16
TGTGCCAGCAGCGCCACCGCTACTAGCGTACGGGAGCAGTACTTC CASSATATSVREQYF TRBJ2-7 TRBD2 TRBV9 - 15
TGTGCCAGCAGTGAATCGGGCAGGGCTTTTGGCTACACCTTC CASSESGRAFGYTF TRBJ1-2 - TRBV6-1 - 14
TGTGCCATGGGGCCGGGGGCTAACTATGGCTACACCTTC CAMGPGANYGYTF TRBJ1-2 - TRBV5-4 - 13
TGTGCCAGCAGTGCCAGGGACAGGGGGCGGGGTGAGCAGTTCTTC CASSARDRGRGEQFF TRBJ2-1 TRBD1 TRBV6-1 - 15
TGTGCCACCAGCAGAGATAGGGCCCCGCCCCAGCATTTT CATSRDRAPPQHF TRBJ1-5 - TRBV15 few 13
TGTGCCATCAGTGAGTCAGGACTAGCGGGGGGCCGGGATACGCAGTATTTT CAISESGLAGGRDTQYF TRBJ2-3 TRBD2 TRBV10-3 - 17
TGTGCCAGCAGCCTTGACACAGACACAGGGGGCTATAAAAACATTCAGTACTTC CASSLDTDTGGYKNIQYF TRBJ2-4 TRBD1 TRBV11-2 - 18
TGCGCCAGCAGCTTTAGGGGTTTGAGGGAGGCCGAAGCTTTCTTT CASSFRGLREAEAFF TRBJ1-1 - TRBV5-1 once 15
TGTGCCAGCAGGAAACTCCGGGACAGGGTGTACGAGCAGTACTTC CASRKLRDRVYEQYF TRBJ2-7 TRBD1 TRBV6-6 - 15
TGTGCCAGCAGTGACCCAGGGTCTTTGGCCGGGGAGCTGTTTTTT CASSDPGSLAGELFF TRBJ2-2 - TRBV25-1 - 15
TGTGCCAGCAGCTCTCTGCTAGCCCCTAGTACAGATACGCAGTATTTT CASSSLLAPSTDTQYF TRBJ2-3 - TRBV5-4 - 16
TGTGCCAGCAGTGGGAACACTGAAGCTTTCTTT CASSGNTEAFF TRBJ1-1 - TRBV6-6 - 11
TGTGCCAGAAGCTTCGCACAGCCGACTCAGCCCCAGCATTTT CARSFAQPTQPQHF TRBJ1-5 - TRBV5-5 - 14
TGTGCCAGCAGCTTCGACAGCGAAAAACTGTTTTTT CASSFDSEKLFF TRBJ1-4 - TRBV11-2 - 12
TGCAGCGTTGCAGGGGCTAACACTGAAGCTTTCTTT CSVAGANTEAFF TRBJ1-1 - TRBV29-1 - 12
TGTGCCAGCAGCCCGGGACAGTCAAACTATGGCTACACCTTC CASSPGQSNYGYTF TRBJ1-2 TRBD1 TRBV5-4 - 14
TGTGCCAGCAGCTTAACCCCAGGCACTGAAGCTTTCTTT CASSLTPGTEAFF TRBJ1-1 - TRBV7-3 - 13
TGCGCCAGCAGCTTGGGGGTAGGGTCTAACTATGGCTACACCTTC CASSLGVGSNYGYTF TRBJ1-2 - TRBV5-1 - 15
TGTGCCAGCCTCGAGCGGGGGGGCGGCACCGGGGAGCTGTTTTTT CASLERGGGTGELFF TRBJ2-2 TRBD2 TRBV2 - 15
TGTGCCTCTAGCGGGGGGGCCTTTGGCAGTCAAGAGACCCAGTACTTC CASSGGAFGSQETQYF TRBJ2-5 TRBD2 TRBV10-3 - 16
TGTGCCAGCAGTTATCTGTACGAGCAGTACTTC CASSYLYEQYF TRBJ2-7 - TRBV6-5 - 11
TGTGCCAGCAGTATACAGGGGGGGAGCATCTACGAGCAGTACTTC CASSIQGGSIYEQYF TRBJ2-7 - TRBV6-1 - 15
TGTGCCAGCGAGGATGGGGAGCTCAGCACAGATACGCAGTATTTT CASEDGELSTDTQYF TRBJ2-3 - TRBV5-4 once 15
TGCGCCAGCAGCTTGAACCCCCAAGAGGGGACCACTGAAGCTTTCTTT CASSLNPQEGTTEAFF TRBJ1-1 - TRBV5-1 - 16
TGTGCCAGCAGCTCCGACAGGGGGCCCCTCCACTTT CASSSDRGPLHF TRBJ1-6 TRBD1 TRBV5-3 - 12
TGTGCCAGCAGCCCCCCCCCGTCTGGGGCCAACGTCCTGACTTTC CASSPPPSGANVLTF TRBJ2-6 - TRBV5-4 - 15
TGTGCCAGCAGCAGGGACCGGGGATATGGCTACACCTTC CASSRDRGYGYTF TRBJ1-2 - TRBV5-4 once 13
TGTGCCAGCAGCTTGGGAGGAGCCCAAGAGACCCAGTACTTC CASSLGGAQETQYF TRBJ2-5 - TRBV5-4 - 14
TGTGCCTGGAGTCTAAGTAGCGGGGGGGCCGAGACCCAGTACTTC CAWSLSSGGAETQYF TRBJ2-5 TRBD2 TRBV30 - 15
TGTGCCAGTAGTATAGGGGAGGGGGCAGGTTCACCCCTCCACTTT CASSIGEGAGSPLHF TRBJ1-6 TRBD1 TRBV19 few 15
TGCGCCAGCAGCCAAGCAATCCCGAGGTTGGGAGGGGTGACCTACGAGCAGTACTTC CASSQAIPRLGGVTYEQYF TRBJ2-7 TRBD2 TRBV4-1 once 19
TGTGCCAGCAGCCCCCGCGACCTAGGGGGCACAGATACGCAGTATTTT CASSPRDLGGTDTQYF TRBJ2-3 - TRBV11-1 - 16
TGTGCCAGCAGCCCCCGGGGAACCATCTTTTTCGAAGAGACCCAGTACTTC CASSPRGTIFFEETQYF TRBJ2-5 - TRBV11-2 - 17
TGTGCCAGCAGCTGGTACAGGGGGCCAGGGGCCAACGTCCTGACTTTC CASSWYRGPGANVLTF TRBJ2-6 TRBD1 TRBV13 - 16
TGTGCCAGCAGCAGCACAGAGTCCTACGAGCAGTACTTC CASSSTESYEQYF TRBJ2-7 - TRBV7-3 - 13
TGTGCCTGGAGTGTAGGAGGGGGTGAAACAGATACGCAGTATTTT CAWSVGGGETDTQYF TRBJ2-3 - TRBV30 few 15
TGTGCCTGGAGTGGATGGTCCGGGACAGGGGGCCGCGAGCAGTACTTC CAWSGWSGTGGREQYF TRBJ2-7 TRBD1 TRBV30 - 16
TGTGCCTGGAGTGTAAGAGGGGATCAGCCCCAGCATTTT CAWSVRGDQPQHF TRBJ1-5 - TRBV30 - 13
TGTGCCAGCAGCATCGAAAGAGGGTCACCCCTCCACTTT CASSIERGSPLHF TRBJ1-6 - TRBV7-2 - 13
TGTGCCAGCAGGGATCCCAGCACAGATACGCAGTATTTT CASRDPSTDTQYF TRBJ2-3 - TRBV7-3 - 13
TGTGCCTGGAGTGTTGAAGCTAACTATGGCTACACCTTC CAWSVEANYGYTF TRBJ1-2 - TRBV30 medium-sized 13